The sequence of this T cell receptor (beta chain) was determined in a study of CD8 T cells in Susac syndrome. Whole-study results and caveats: Individuals included in the TCR sequencing and HLA analysis were acknowledged by the study to be relatively few in number.

About this clonotype: Its antigen remains unknown.

This CDR3 is 15 amino acids long. The V and J ends lost 7 bases and 2 bases respectively, with 17 bases between them. Germline-derived CDR1 and CDR2 are SEHNR and FQNEAQ (reference sequence). RNA amounts of roughly 0.45 to 1 ug underwent reverse transcription with random hexamers. An immunoSEQ multiplex PCR amplified TCR beta CDR3 over 54 Vbeta and 13 Jbeta. TCRdb used MiXCR to reprocess the immunoSEQ multiplex PCR reads, holding one entry per CDR3 protein. The sample has fewer than 300,000 distinct CDR3 sequences; approximately 84% are singletons. CD8+ and CD4+ T cells circulating in blood were sequenced for TCR beta. TEMRA cells were FACS-enriched, with CD8+ and CD4+ T cells isolated negatively.

This clonotype was sampled from a human donor with multiple sclerosis. The sequencing input was CD8+ T cells from PBMCs. V usage is TRBV7-9 and J usage is TRBJ2-5, with TRBD2 as a possible D gene (6 bases). The CDR3 DNA is TGTGCCAGCACCAAAGCAAGGGGAGGACAAGAGACCCAGTACTTC. Translated: CASTKARGGQETQYF.